This T cell receptor (beta chain) was profiled in a study of blood T cell repertoires in COVID-19. Study-level background: Some COVID-19 samples were acute and others convalescent; all came from the United States, Italy and Spain. PBMCs, B-cell-depleted T cells, or T cells were the source of the cDNA or gDNA that made up the material.

This clone is a singleton in its sample. Germline values: CDR1 KGHSH, CDR2 LQKENI. The V gene end was trimmed by 3 bases and the J gene end by 8 bases; junction bases not matched to a gene: 5. The CDR3 loop spans 16 amino acids. Authors' analysis steps: Estimation of nucleated cell counts relied on the amplification of reference gene primers. The method was immunoSEQ multiplex PCR; TCRdb's version includes in-frame clones alone and lacks a portion of them. The D gene and trimming were derived from the DNA, and the V and J assignments and clone size from that table. The repertoire holds about 310,000 clones, more than 75% seen once, with 1% in the top ten.

The TCR comes from a man in his fifties or sixties with active or convalescent COVID-19. This chain links TRBV18 with TRBJ2-1; 15 bases map to TRBD2. The sample was peripheral blood. The CDR3 nucleotides are TGTGCCAGCTCACCGGGACTAGCGGGAGGTTTTGATGAGCAGTTCTTC. This codes for CASSPGLAGGFDEQFF.